The sequence of this TCR beta chain was determined in a study of early T cells in non-severe SARS-CoV-2 infection. Study at large: Unpaired chains resulted from sequencing bulk RNA of unsorted whole blood.

A single record per CDR3 protein comes from TCRdb applying MiXCR to the 5' RACE reads. The sample consists of about 46,000 distinct CDR3 sequences, roughly 5.4% of them appearing once. This clonotype showed up many times. The sequencing here drew on whole blood, taken at baseline. The sequence was collected from an adult who was a healthcare worker with PCR-confirmed SARS-CoV-2 infection or an uninfected control (not recorded which).

The CDR3 spells CASSLETARPQHF. CDR3 coding DNA: TGTGCCAGCAGCTTAGAGACAGCCCGGCCCCAGCATTTT. The chain couples TRBV7-2 to TRBJ1-5; D is perhaps TRBD1 (5 bases). The CDR3 totals 13 residues. Germline CDR1 reads SGHTA; CDR2 reads FQGNSA. Trimming took 1 base from V and 9 from J, leaving 10 bases between them. Based on the CDR3 plus reference TRBV7-2 and TRBJ1-5, the full variable domain is GAGVSQSPSNKVTEKGKDVELRCDPISGHTALYWYRQSLGQGLEFLIYFQGNSAPDKSGLPSDRFSAERTGGSVSTLTIQRTQQEDSAVYLCASSLETARPQHFGDGTRLSIL.